These 28 T cell receptor beta chains were sequenced from one sample in a study of tumor-infiltrating lymphocytes in oesophageal squamous cell carcinoma (dated by TCRdb to 2016 to 2017). Libraries came from PCR. These reads were obtained on an Illumina HiSeq 2000. The public sequencing data were trimmed at Q25 with fastp and processed into clonotypes with MiXCR by TCRdb, which kept only in-frame beta chains. When rows share a CDR3 protein, they turn into one entry using the most common DNA and genes. Recorded for this sample are 11,000 to 15,000 distinct CDR3 sequences; about 50% of them occurred a single time. Together, the top ten hold 40% to 55% of the sample. The sample was blood. All receptors come from a male donor with esophageal squamous cell carcinoma.

This clonotype was seen once. The V gene is TRBV6-6, the J gene TRBJ2-6, with a weak D call TRBD1 (5 bases). The J call could be wrong; TRBJ2-7 is a better fit for the DNA end. The germline V gene encodes CDR1 MNHNY and CDR2 SVGAGI (reference sequence). The CDR3 length is 14 residues. As DNA, the CDR3 is TGTGCCAGCAGTCAGGGCCTTCTGGGATACGAGCAGTACTTC. Translation gives CASSQGLLGYEQYF.

V gene TRBV6-1 combines with J gene TRBJ2-5; 9 bases map to TRBD1. The J call may not be correct, given that the DNA end is closer to TRBJ2-7. CDR3 length: 15 amino acids. Germline V gives CDR1 MNHNS, CDR2 SASEGT. The CDR3 DNA sequence: TGTGCCAGCAGATCGGGACAGGGCGTATTTTTCGAGCAGTACTTC. Translation: CASRSGQGVFFEQYF.

The rearrangement links TRBV7-2 to TRBJ2-3, with TRBD2 as a possible D gene (6 bases). The better agreement between TRBJ2-7 and the DNA end casts doubt on the J call. CDR3 length: 16 residues. Germline V gene data show CDR1 as SGHTA and CDR2 as FQGNSA. This chain's CDR3 is CASSLASASVAYEQYF. CDR3 nucleotides: TGTGCCAGCAGCTTAGCGAGTGCTAGCGTGGCCTACGAGCAGTACTTC.

This clonotype is termed medium-sized (0.01 to 0.1%). J is TRBJ1-2 and V is TRBV7-2; D is unclear. CDR1 is SGHTA, CDR2 FQGNSA, per germline. With 4 bases removed from V and 4 bases from J, the gap between germline ends came to 7 bases. CDR3 size: 12 residues. The CDR3 DNA sequence: TGTGCCAGCAGCTCGGTCGGCTATGGCTACACCTTC. It is translated as CASSSVGYGYTF.

The V call is TRBV7-4, the J call TRBJ1-5; no clear D gene. The V gene lost 1 base and the J gene lost 7 bases, with 8 bases spanning the gap. Germline CDR1 reads SGHVT; CDR2 reads SQSDAQ. This CDR3 region has 13 residues. In DNA form, the CDR3 reads TGTGCCAGCAGCTTAGAGGCGAACCAGCCCCAGCATTTT. Amino acid sequence: CASSLEANQPQHF. The entire variable domain, with the rest obtained from reference TRBV7-4 and TRBJ1-5, is as follows: GAGVSQSPRYKVAKRGRDVALRCDSISGHVTLYWYRQTLGQGSEVLTYSQSDAQRDKSGRPSGRFSAERPERSVSTLKIQRTEQGDSAVYLCASSLEANQPQHFGDGTRLSIL.

This clonotype has a count of ten or more. The chain is built from TRBV12-5 and TRBJ2-7; 12 bases fit TRBD2. The junction had 7 bases not matched to a gene; V was cut back by 4 bases and J by 6 bases. This CDR3 is 15 amino acids long. From germline, CDR1 is LGHNT and CDR2 FRNRAP. As DNA, the CDR3 is TGTGCTAGTGGTTCACGGACTAGCGGGAAGGGCGAGCAGTACTTC. This codes for CASGSRTSGKGEQYF.

This clonotype was observed many times. This rearrangement joins TRBV11-3 to TRBJ1-1, with D perhaps matching TRBD1 (5 bases). The CDR3 is 14 amino acids. The germline V gene encodes CDR1 SGHNT and CDR2 YENEEA. Between the trimmed V and J ends, which lost 6 bases and 7 bases, there was a span of 18 bases. This CDR3 is CASRMLGEAGEAFF. In DNA form, the CDR3 reads TGTGCCAGCAGGATGCTGGGGGAGGCCGGTGAAGCTTTCTTT.

This clonotype occurred a few times. V and J are TRBV7-2 and TRBJ2-3, with no clear D. CDR3 size: 15 residues. The germline V and J ends were trimmed by 1 base and 2 bases, with 10 bases remaining between them. CDR1 and CDR2 (germline): SGHTA, FQGNSA. CDR3 bases: TGTGCCAGCAGCTTAGGTCAGGTGGACACAGATACGCAGTATTTT. As protein: CASSLGQVDTDTQYF.

This clonotype showed up many times. This chain links TRBV18 with TRBJ1-1; the D gene is possibly TRBD1 (5 bases). The CDR3 totals 13 residues. Germline V gene lookup returns CDR1 KGHSH and CDR2 LQKENI. V was trimmed by 4 bases and J by 3 bases, leaving 9 bases between them. The CDR3 loop is CASSQRGDTEAFF. The CDR3 DNA follows: TGTGCCAGCTCACAGCGGGGGGACACTGAAGCTTTCTTT.

J is TRBJ2-1 and V is TRBV7-9; no reliable D call. The J call may be wrong; the DNA end is better matched by TRBJ2-7. The CDR3 totals 14 residues. Germline lookup yields CDR1 SEHNR and CDR2 FQNEAQ (reference sequence). For the CDR3, the DNA is TGTGCCAGCAAGAAAAGGGAAGACTCCTACGAGCAGTACTTC. As protein: CASKKREDSYEQYF.

Judged by abundance, this clonotype is medium-sized. The chain carries TRBV11-2 and TRBJ2-5; 11 bases match TRBD2. The junction had 7 bases not matched to a gene; V was cut back by 4 bases and J by 3 bases. CDR1 is SGHAT and CDR2 is FQNNGV in the germline V gene. The CDR3 covers 16 residues. The CDR3 DNA reads as TGTGCCAGCAGCTGGGGGACTAGCGGAGACGAAGAGACCCAGTACTTC. As protein: CASSWGTSGDEETQYF.

The chain has TRBV7-2 and TRBJ2-5, with 10 nucleotides matching TRBD2. The better agreement between TRBJ2-7 and the DNA end casts doubt on the J call. Germline CDR1 SGHTA, CDR2 FQGNSA. This CDR3 region has 13 residues. CDR3 region: CASSSLAGYEQYF. CDR3 nucleotide sequence: TGTGCCAGCAGTTCACTAGCGGGATACGAGCAGTACTTC.

A remark on this clonotype: Given the absence of the conserved phenylalanine or tryptophan at the CDR3 end, a read error is likely. The limits of the CDR3 on the DNA are not certain, so only TCRdb's listed CDR3 is given. V is TRBV7-3 and J is TRBJ2-6; the D call in the table, TRBD1, was not verified against the DNA. The CDR3 is 17 amino acids in total, end residues counted. Germline CDR1 is SGHTA and CDR2 is FQGTGA. The CDR3 protein is CASSYDRESTDTQYFGP.

Note on this clonotype: The CDR3 carries no conserved terminal phenylalanine or tryptophan, so it likely arises from a read error. It is unclear where the CDR3 begins or ends on the DNA, so no DNA is shown, and the CDR3 is as TCRdb lists it. V and J are TRBV7-2 and TRBJ1-1. Germline lookup yields CDR1 SGHTA and CDR2 FQGNSA. Inclusive of both ends, the CDR3 amounts to 17 amino acids. The CDR3 loop reads CASSSQCLADTSSTSGQ.

In this sample, this clonotype turned up a few times. The gene calls are TRBV11-2 and TRBJ2-1; a weak D match, TRBD1 (6 bases). The J call is uncertain, as TRBJ2-7 better fits the DNA end. The CDR3 spans 15 residues. Germline-derived CDR1 and CDR2 are SGHAT and FQNNGV. CDR3 coding DNA: TGTGCCAGCAGCTTAGCCCAGGGGTTTGCCTACGAGCAGTACTTC. It is translated as CASSLAQGFAYEQYF.

Only one count was recorded for this clonotype. The chain combines TRBV6-2 or TRBV6-3 with TRBJ2-2; TRBD1 matches 8 bases. The CDR3 has 14 residues. The junction had 6 bases not matched to a gene; V was cut back by 7 bases and J by 5 bases. Germline loops: CDR1 MNHEY, CDR2 SVGEGT. DNA for the CDR3: TGTGCCAGCATCGGAACAGGGGGTACCGGGGAGCTGTTTTTT. Translated, it gives CASIGTGGTGELFF.

This rearrangement joins TRBV2 to TRBJ2-5; 10 bases match TRBD1. CDR3 length: 14 amino acids. The V gene's germline CDR1 is SNHLY and CDR2 FYNNEI. After removal of 5 bases from V and 3 bases from J, the junction contained 3 bases not matched to a gene. CDR3 sequence: CASSSGTGEETQYF. The CDR3 DNA follows: TGTGCCAGCAGTTCCGGGACAGGGGAAGAGACCCAGTACTTC.

To note about this clonotype: The CDR3 ends on some other residue instead of the conserved phenylalanine or tryptophan, so this is likely a read error. The limits of the CDR3 on the DNA are not certain, so only TCRdb's listed CDR3 is given. The V gene is TRBV7-9, the J gene TRBJ2-7. In germline, CDR1 is SEHNR, CDR2 FQNEAQ (reference sequence). The CDR3 region is 14 residues in length, termini included. This chain's CDR3 is CASSSVGYGYTCGS.

The chain uses TRBV7-8 and TRBJ2-5; D remains unclear. Germline CDR1 and CDR2: SGHVS and FQNEAQ. Between the trimmed V and J ends, which lost 6 bases and 5 bases, there was a span of 13 bases. This CDR3 has 13 residues. CDR3 in amino acids: CASRVGFYETQYF. In DNA, the CDR3 is TGTGCCAGCAGGGTGGGGTTTTATGAGACCCAGTACTTC.

Concerning this clonotype itself: At one end, the junction sequence differs from germline, possibly due to a read error. J is TRBJ1-6 and V is TRBV2, with D uncertain. Looked up from germline, CDR1 is SNHLY and CDR2 is FYNNEI. This CDR3 comprises 13 residues. This CDR3 is CASRTSGYNEQYF. CDR3 DNA sequence: TGTGCCAGCCGGACTAGCGGGTACAATGAGCAGTACTTT.

V usage is TRBV7-6 and J usage is TRBJ2-1, with TRBD2 matching 14 bases. Germline V lookup: CDR1 SGHVS, CDR2 FNYEAQ. The CDR3 spans 18 residues. J lost 5 bases, V lost 5 bases, and 11 bases had no gene match. CDR3 amino acids: CASSNAWGTSGSHNEQFF. The CDR3 bases are TGTGCCAGCAGCAACGCTTGGGGGACTAGCGGGAGTCACAATGAGCAGTTCTTC.

This clonotype was seen repeatedly, ten times or more. V usage is TRBV25-1 and J usage is TRBJ2-5, with 10 bases identical to TRBD2. CDR1 and CDR2 (germline): MGHDK, SYGVNS. The V gene end was trimmed by 5 bases and the J gene end by 5 bases; junction bases not matched to a gene: 8. The CDR3 contains 15 residues. The CDR3 loop reads CASSTTSGIAETQYF. CDR3 DNA sequence: TGTGCCAGCAGTACAACTAGCGGGATCGCGGAGACCCAGTACTTC.

This clonotype was seen ten or more times. This chain joins TRBV7-9 and TRBJ1-1; unclear D gene. Germline CDR1 SEHNR, CDR2 FQNEAQ (reference sequence). V was clipped by 5 bases and J by 0 bases, with 10 bases between them. The CDR3 totals 14 residues. The CDR3: CASSPSGMNTEAFF. The CDR3 DNA follows: TGTGCCAGCAGCCCCAGTGGGATGAACACTGAAGCTTTCTTT.

The chain carries TRBV27 and TRBJ2-7; D may match TRBD1 or TRBD2 (5 bases each). Germline V gene sequence: CDR1 MNHEY, CDR2 SMNVEV (reference sequence). V dropped 6 bases and J dropped 7 bases, with 19 bases sitting between them. This CDR3 comprises 14 residues. The CDR3 region is CASSRRGADNEQYF. The CDR3 DNA follows: TGTGCCAGCAGCCGTAGGGGAGCTGACAATGAGCAGTACTTC.

Concerning this clonotype itself: Germline is not matched at one junction end, which may reflect a read error. V and J are TRBV5-3 and TRBJ2-5, with a weak D call TRBD2 (7 bases). TRBV5-3 is noted as an ORF with a role that remains uncertain. This CDR3 has 14 amino acids. The CDR3 loop reads CASSLGGGHRYAVF. CDR3 DNA: TGTGCCAGCAGCTTGGGGGGGGGCCACAGATACGCAGTATTT.

This chain connects TRBV9 to TRBJ1-2; D not resolved. CDR1 is SGDLS and CDR2 is YYNGEE in the germline V gene. This CDR3 region has 17 residues. V was pared by 3 bases and J by 5 bases, with 23 bases between. CDR3 DNA: TGTGCCAGCAGCGACCCCCCGTTGGATAGGATGGGGTATGGCTACACCTTC. Residues: CASSDPPLDRMGYGYTF.

Concerning this clonotype: This likely comes from a read error, as the CDR3 has no conserved phenylalanine or tryptophan at its end. The chain uses TRBV5-5 and TRBJ2-6; maybe TRBD1 (6 bases). This CDR3 spans 16 amino acids. CDR1 SGHKS and CDR2 YYEKEE come from the germline V gene (reference sequence). V was trimmed by 2 bases and J by 0 bases, leaving 9 bases between them. In DNA, the CDR3 is TGTGCCAGCAGCTTAGGACAGAGCTCTGGGGCCAACGTCCTGACTTTG. Its translation is CASSLGQSSGANVLTL.

At least ten counts were recorded for this clonotype. The rearrangement links TRBV6-1 to TRBJ2-5, with TRBD2 matching 10 bases. The CDR3 covers 13 residues. From germline, CDR1 is MNHNS and CDR2 SASEGT. V dropped 5 bases and J dropped 7; count of bases not matched to a gene: 4. The CDR3 region has the DNA TGTGCCAGCAGTAGACTAGCGGGCGGGACCCAGTACTTC. This encodes CASSRLAGGTQYF.